What follows are 8 T cell receptor beta chains derived from one specimen sequenced in a study of T-cell memory formation after mild COVID-19. In TCRdb, the 5' RACE reads were re-called with MiXCR into one record per CDR3 protein. The sample yields about 560,000 distinct CDR3 sequences, about 18% seen once. The sample consisted of PBMCs or a T cell subset sorted from them (not recorded which). All receptors derive from an adult woman who had mild COVID-19 (a few samples of this study predate the infection). Cell type and time point are not known.

This sequence joins TRBV13 and TRBJ1-1; D ambiguous. There are 14 residues in the CDR3. Germline V gives CDR1 PRHDT, CDR2 FYEKMQ (reference sequence). The germline V and J ends were trimmed by 3 bases and 1 base, with 9 bases remaining between them. CDR3 bases: TGTGCCAGCAGCTTTTATCTTGCGAACACTGAAGCTTTCTTT. It encodes CASSFYLANTEAFF.

The V gene is TRBV12-3 or TRBV12-4, the J gene TRBJ2-2; 7 positions match TRBD1. Trimming cost V 6 bases and J 2 bases; bases outside gene matches: 6. This CDR3 contains 15 residues. This CDR3 is CASRWTGGNTGELFF. In nucleotides, the CDR3 is TGTGCCAGCAGGTGGACAGGCGGTAACACCGGGGAGCTGTTTTTT.

CDR3 bases: TGTGCCAGCAGCACTCGACAGGGCGCGGGGGAGACCCAGTACTTC. Translated: CASSTRQGAGETQYF. The V gene is TRBV7-2, the J gene TRBJ2-5; perhaps TRBD1 as D (7 bases). CDR1 and CDR2 from the germline V gene are SGHTA and FQGNSA. This CDR3 has 15 residues. Deletions cut 5 bases from V and 5 bases from J, with 18 bases between.

There are a few counts of this clonotype. This sequence joins TRBV11-1 and TRBJ2-4; 10 bases line up with TRBD2. The V gene's germline CDR1 is SGHAT and CDR2 FQDESV (reference sequence). This CDR3 is built from 18 residues. Trimming at V came to 5 bases and at J to 3 bases, leaving 13 bases not matched to a gene. This chain's CDR3 is CASSPSGRADLGKNIQYF. In nucleotides, the CDR3 is TGTGCCAGCAGCCCCAGCGGGAGGGCCGACCTTGGCAAAAACATTCAGTACTTC.

This clonotype was seen a few times. CDR3 DNA sequence: TGCGCCAGCAGCCTTACAGTGGGCCAAGAGACCCAGTACTTC. Amino acid sequence: CASSLTVGQETQYF. V is TRBV5-1 and J is TRBJ2-5; D unresolved. The CDR3 is made up of 14 amino acids. From germline, CDR1 is SGHRS and CDR2 YFSETQ. Trimming stripped 4 bases from V and 1 base from J, with 11 bases between.

This chain links TRBV2 with TRBJ1-2; D is unresolved. Trimming shortened V by 4 bases and J by 4 bases, and 13 bases separated the two germline ends. The CDR3 is 14 amino acids. Looked up from germline, CDR1 is SNHLY and CDR2 is FYNNEI. CDR3 nucleotides: TGTGCCAGCAGTGGGTCCCGACTTTCCTATGGCTACACCTTC. Translation: CASSGSRLSYGYTF.

This clonotype has only a few counts. The V and J genes are TRBV30 and TRBJ1-2; D gene unclear. The CDR3 runs 15 residues. V was shortened by 7 bases and J by 3 bases, with 21 bases between the two germline ends. The germline V gene encodes CDR1 GTSNPN and CDR2 SVGIG (reference sequence). In DNA form, the CDR3 reads TGTGCCTTGGTTGGAGGGTTTTTCTCCTACTATGGCTACACCTTC. It is translated as CALVGGFFSYYGYTF.

This clonotype came up once. The rearrangement uses TRBV18 and TRBJ1-6, with a possible D match to TRBD1 (5 bases). CDR3 size: 14 residues. Trimming pared 2 bases from V and 10 bases from J, leaving 12 bases between. Germline-derived CDR1 and CDR2 are KGHSH and LQKENI. CDR3 nucleotide sequence: TGTGCCAGCTCACCAGGCAGAGGGGACTCACCCCTCCACTTT. Translation gives CASSPGRGDSPLHF.